Below, one T cell receptor beta chain is given with its context. Its antigen is unidentified. The sample originates from a study of cytomegalovirus exposure and HLA in healthy donors. Assay used: immunoSEQ multiplex PCR; TCRdb lists only in-frame clones, some missing. The sample gives hundreds of thousands of clones, less than 90% of which show up once; 5.5% to 7% is in the top ten. Study-level points and caveats: In the 100 to 150 validation repertoires, around 95% of cluster scores exceeded 0, per a later analysis.

The TCR originated in a woman younger than 35 in good health and CMV-seronegative. Sample: PBMCs.

The CDR3 DNA reads as TGTGCCAGCAGCTCAGAGCTAAGGACCCATCAGCCCCAGCATTTT. Protein sequence: CASSSELRTHQPQHF. V is TRBV7-2 and J is TRBJ1-5; D is undetermined. This CDR3 has 15 residues. Germline loops: CDR1 SGHTA, CDR2 FQGNSA. Deletions cut 4 bases from V and 5 bases from J, with 15 bases between. Complete variable domain (other parts from reference TRBV7-2 and TRBJ1-5): GAGVSQSPSNKVTEKGKDVELRCDPISGHTALYWYRQSLGQGLEFLIYFQGNSAPDKSGLPSDRFSAERTGGSVSTLTIQRTQQEDSAVYLCASSSELRTHQPQHFGDGTRLSIL.